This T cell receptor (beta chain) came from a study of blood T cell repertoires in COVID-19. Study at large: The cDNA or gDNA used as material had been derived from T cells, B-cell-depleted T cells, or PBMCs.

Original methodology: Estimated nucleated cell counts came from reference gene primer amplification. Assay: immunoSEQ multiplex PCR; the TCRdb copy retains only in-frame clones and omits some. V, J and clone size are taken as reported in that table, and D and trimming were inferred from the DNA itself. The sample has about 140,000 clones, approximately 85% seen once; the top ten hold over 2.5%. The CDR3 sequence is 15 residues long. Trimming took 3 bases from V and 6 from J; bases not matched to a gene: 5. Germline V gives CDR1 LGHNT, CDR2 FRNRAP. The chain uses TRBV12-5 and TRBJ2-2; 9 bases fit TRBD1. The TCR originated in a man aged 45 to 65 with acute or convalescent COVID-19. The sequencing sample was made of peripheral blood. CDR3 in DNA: TGTGCTAGTGGTTTAATACAGGGGGCGGCCGGGGAGCTGTTTTTT. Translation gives CASGLIQGAAGELFF.